The 27 T cell receptor beta chains presented below share a single source sample, sequenced in a study of Ad26.COV2.S vaccination and SARS-CoV-2 variants. The treatment here: some 20 received Ad26.COV2.S at low or high dose, single or two shots; several received placebo; per-sample allocation not given. Collection of the samples took place on day 63 after the first injection of vaccine or placebo. Profiled with immunoSEQ multiplex PCR; TCRdb holds only in-frame clones, not every one. The sample holds about 420,000 clones, 88% seen once. This material consisted of peripheral blood, taken in a trial of Ad26.COV2.S vaccine versus placebo. Receptor source: a person between 18 and 65 years old who received the Ad26.COV2.S COVID-19 vaccine or a placebo.

The genes are TRBV28 and TRBJ1-4; 7 nucleotides align to TRBD1. This CDR3 has 15 residues. Germline loops: CDR1 MDHEN, CDR2 SYDVKM. Unmatched junction bases numbered 7, after V lost 5 bases and J lost 4 bases. The CDR3 sequence is CASSRRQGSNEKLFF. The CDR3 DNA sequence: TGTGCCAGCAGTCGCCGACAGGGTAGTAATGAAAAACTGTTTTTT.

The genes are TRBV10-3 and TRBJ2-1, with a possible D match to TRBD2 (5 bases). The CDR3 covers 16 residues. V gave up 0 bases and J gave up 0 bases, with 9 bases separating them. CDR1 ENHRY and CDR2 SYGVKD come from the germline V gene. The CDR3 sequence: CAISESKGSSYNEQFF. For the CDR3, the DNA is TGTGCCATCAGTGAGTCTAAAGGGAGCTCCTACAATGAGCAGTTCTTC.

This rearrangement joins TRBV1 to TRBJ2-7; TRBD2 is taken as the D call from the table, unchecked against the DNA. TRBV1 represents a pseudogene. This CDR3 spans 18 amino acids. In DNA, the CDR3 is TGCACCAGCAGCCAAGAAACCCTATTAGCGGGGGGGCCCAACGAGCAGTACTTC. The encoded protein is CTSSQETLLAGGPNEQYF.

This clone showed up just once. The chain employs TRBV19 and TRBJ2-2, with 7 bases identical to TRBD1. J was trimmed by 2 bases and V by 4 bases; bases with no gene match: 4. This CDR3 is 15 amino acids long. CDR1 LNHDA and CDR2 SQIVND come from the germline V gene (reference sequence). The CDR3 bases are TGTGCCAGTAGTACACAGGGGCGAAACACCGGGGAGCTGTTTTTT. Translation gives CASSTQGRNTGELFF. Drawing the rest from reference TRBV19 and TRBJ2-2, the complete variable domain is DGGITQSPKYLFRKEGQNVTLSCEQNLNHDAMYWYRQDPGQGLRLIYYSQIVNDFQKGDIAEGYSVSREKKESFPLTVTSAQKNPTAFYLCASSTQGRNTGELFFGEGSRLTVL.

The genes are TRBV6-2 or TRBV6-3 and TRBJ1-5; perhaps TRBD1 as D (6 bases). The germline V gene has CDR1 MNHEY and CDR2 SVGEGT. The germline V and J ends were trimmed by 4 bases and 3 bases, with 16 bases remaining between them. This CDR3 has 16 amino acids. CDR3 region: CASSFGTKKLNQPQHF. CDR3 nucleotides: TGTGCCAGCAGTTTCGGGACAAAGAAGCTCAATCAGCCCCAGCATTTT.

This CDR3 reads CASSFNGQPGTGELFF. The CDR3 region has the DNA TGTGCCAGCAGCTTTAACGGACAGCCAGGGACCGGGGAGCTGTTTTTT. The chain employs TRBV7-3 and TRBJ2-2, with D tentatively TRBD1 (6 bases). V lost 3 bases, J lost 5 bases, and 16 bases lay in between. CDR3 length equals 16 residues. The V gene's germline CDR1 is SGHTA and CDR2 FQGTGA.

CDR3 sequence: CASSETGSGNEQFF. The DNA for the CDR3 is TGTGCCAGTAGTGAGACAGGGAGCGGGAATGAGCAGTTCTTC. This chain connects TRBV19 to TRBJ2-1, with D perhaps matching TRBD1 (7 bases). CDR3 length: 14 residues. Germline V lookup: CDR1 LNHDA, CDR2 SQIVND (reference sequence). V gave up 5 bases and J gave up 7 bases, with 15 bases separating them. The full variable domain, in which reference TRBV19 and TRBJ2-1 provide the parts outside the CDR3, is DGGITQSPKYLFRKEGQNVTLSCEQNLNHDAMYWYRQDPGQGLRLIYYSQIVNDFQKGDIAEGYSVSREKKESFPLTVTSAQKNPTAFYLCASSETGSGNEQFFGPGTRLTVL.

In this sample, this clone turned up a few times. The rearrangement links TRBV27 to TRBJ1-4; TRBD1 is a possible D gene (6 bases). The ends were cut back, 3 bases at V and 5 bases at J, with 10 bases in the middle. The CDR3 spans 14 residues. CDR1 is MNHEY and CDR2 is SMNVEV in the germline V gene (reference sequence). This CDR3 is CASSFYRANEKLFF. The CDR3 DNA sequence: TGTGCCAGCAGTTTCTACAGGGCGAATGAAAAACTGTTTTTT.

This clone showed up just once. The chain has TRBV5-5 and TRBJ2-3; TRBD1 is a possible D gene (5 bases). V dropped 2 bases and J dropped 7 bases, with 14 bases sitting between them. The CDR3 sequence is 14 residues long. Germline V gives CDR1 SGHKS, CDR2 YYEKEE (reference sequence). The CDR3 sequence is CASSLQDLHYTQYF. CDR3 bases: TGTGCCAGCAGCTTACAGGATTTACACTATACGCAGTATTTT.

This rearrangement joins TRBV18 to TRBJ2-7; TRBD1 is a possible D gene (7 bases). CDR1 KGHSH and CDR2 LQKENI come from the germline V gene. The V end was cut by 2 bases, the J end by 0 bases, with 11 bases between. The CDR3 has 15 residues. DNA for the CDR3: TGTGCCAGCTCACCAATGGAGGGGGCCTCCTACGAGCAGTACTTC. This encodes CASSPMEGASYEQYF.

In its sample, this clone was seen once. The chain is built from TRBV4-1 and TRBJ2-3; tentatively, D is TRBD1 (6 bases). V was pared by 0 bases and J by 3 bases, with 10 bases between. This CDR3 has 15 residues. CDR1 and CDR2 from the germline V gene are MGHRA and YSYEKL. In DNA, the CDR3 is TGCGCCAGCAGCCAAGACAGGGGAGCTACAGATACGCAGTATTTT. Its translation is CASSQDRGATDTQYF.

The chain carries TRBV7-2 and TRBJ2-7; TRBD1 is a possible D gene (5 bases). Per germline, CDR1 SGHTA and CDR2 FQGNSA. CDR3 length: 15 amino acids. V was clipped by 1 base and J by 3 bases, with 13 bases between them. The CDR3 bases are TGTGCCAGCAGCTTAGGCGCAGGGCCAGGCTACGAGCAGTACTTC. Translating gives CASSLGAGPGYEQYF.

The V call is TRBV6-2 or TRBV6-3, the J call TRBJ1-5; D may be TRBD1 (5 bases). Germline V gives CDR1 MNHEY, CDR2 SVGEGT. The CDR3 is 17 residues long. V shed 5 bases and J shed 2 bases, with 19 bases lying between them. For the CDR3, the DNA is TGTGCCAGCAGTATCCCTCACGGGACTGAGGGCAATCAGCCCCAGCATTTT. It is translated as CASSIPHGTEGNQPQHF.

This clone has just one count. The rearrangement uses TRBV3-1 (or the pseudogene TRBV3-2) and TRBJ2-5; TRBD1 is a possible D gene (6 bases). The germline CDR1 and CDR2 sequences are LGHDT and YNNKEL (reference sequence). CDR3 size: 16 residues. V lost 0 bases, J lost 2 bases, and 13 bases lay in between. CDR3 in DNA: TGTGCCAGCAGCCAAGACACAGGGAGAGGTCAAGAGACCCAGTACTTC. Amino acid sequence: CASSQDTGRGQETQYF.

V usage is TRBV5-1 and J usage is TRBJ1-1; D not certain. The CDR3 loop spans 14 amino acids. Germline loops: CDR1 SGHRS, CDR2 YFSETQ. V lost 3 bases, J lost 1 base, and 10 bases lay in between. CDR3 sequence: CASSSLASNTEAFF. CDR3 DNA: TGCGCCAGCAGCTCTCTGGCGTCGAACACTGAAGCTTTCTTT.

The chain combines TRBV19 with TRBJ2-5, with a weak D call TRBD1 (6 bases). The CDR3 has 13 amino acids. Trimming removed 4 bases from V and 4 bases from J, with 10 bases in between. From germline, CDR1 is LNHDA and CDR2 SQIVND (reference sequence). CDR3 loop: CASSTLRGETQYF. DNA for the CDR3: TGTGCCAGTAGTACCCTCAGGGGAGAGACCCAGTACTTC.

The gene calls are TRBV7-9 and TRBJ1-1, with D perhaps TRBD1 (6 bases). The germline V gene encodes CDR1 SEHNR and CDR2 FQNEAQ (reference sequence). This CDR3 region has 15 residues. The germline V and J ends were trimmed by 2 bases and 2 bases, with 12 bases remaining between them. The CDR3 loop reads CASSLRGKGNTEAFF. The CDR3 coding sequence is TGTGCCAGCAGCTTAAGGGGGAAGGGTAACACTGAAGCTTTCTTT.

The J gene is TRBJ1-6, the V gene TRBV24-1; possible D gene TRBD1, 5 bases. CDR3 size: 18 residues. Germline CDR1 reads KGHDR; CDR2 reads SFDVKD. Trimming took 3 bases from V and 7 from J, leaving 21 bases between them. CDR3 in amino acids: CATSDGAPPPLSNSPLHF. The CDR3, as DNA: TGTGCCACCAGTGATGGGGCCCCGCCTCCACTATCGAATTCACCCCTCCACTTT.

J is TRBJ2-1 and V is TRBV7-3; D unclear. Germline lookup yields CDR1 SGHTA and CDR2 FQGTGA. V was pared by 1 base and J by 3 bases, with 4 bases between. CDR3 length: 13 residues. DNA for the CDR3: TGTGCCAGCAGCTTAAGTCGCTACAATGAGCAGTTCTTC. It translates to CASSLSRYNEQFF.

This chain connects TRBV5-4 to TRBJ2-7, with a tentative D call TRBD2 (6 bases). V gave up 4 bases and J gave up 3 bases, with 11 bases separating them. Germline assignment: CDR1 SGHNT and CDR2 YYREEE (reference sequence). The CDR3 extends over 13 amino acids. In DNA form, the CDR3 reads TGTGCCAGCAGCCACTGGACTAACTACGAGCAGTACTTC. Its translation is CASSHWTNYEQYF.

In its sample, this clone was seen once. The V call is TRBV6-5, the J call TRBJ2-2, with D unresolved. This CDR3 has 13 residues. V gave up 5 bases and J gave up 2 bases, with 6 bases separating them. CDR1 MNHEY and CDR2 SVGAGI come from the germline V gene. CDR3 coding DNA: TGTGCCAGCAGTCCAAGAAACACCGGGGAGCTGTTTTTT. Encoded protein: CASSPRNTGELFF.

The rearrangement joins TRBV6-4 to TRBJ2-3; 8 positions agree with TRBD2. Germline CDR1 reads MRHNA; CDR2 reads SNTAGT. The CDR3 consists of 15 residues. With V trimmed by 2 bases and J by 1 base, 2 bases remained unmatched. CDR3: CASSDGGGRTDTQYF. CDR3 DNA sequence: TGTGCCAGCAGTGACGGCGGGGGGCGCACAGATACGCAGTATTTT.

CDR3 bases: TGTGCCAGTAGTATAGTGCCGGGCGAACACGGCTATGGCTACACCTTC. Its translation: CASSIVPGEHGYGYTF. V and J are TRBV19 and TRBJ1-2; D is undetermined. CDR1 is LNHDA and CDR2 is SQIVND in the germline V gene (reference sequence). The length of the CDR3 is 16 residues. Deletions cut 1 base from V and 4 bases from J, with 16 bases between.

The V and J genes are TRBV1 and TRBJ2-5. TRBV1 is noted as a pseudogene. The CDR3 sequence is 12 residues long. CDR3: CTSRGGPETQYF. The CDR3 DNA is TGCACCAGCAGAGGGGGGCCTGAGACCCAGTACTTC.

The chain is built from TRBV6-6 and TRBJ1-2, with D perhaps matching TRBD1 (5 bases). V shed 5 bases and J shed 0 bases, with 13 bases lying between them. The CDR3 loop spans 15 amino acids. Germline loops: CDR1 MNHNY, CDR2 SVGAGI (reference sequence). CDR3 sequence: CASSGGDGSNYGYTF. The CDR3 nucleotides are TGTGCCAGCAGTGGGGGGGACGGTTCTAACTATGGCTACACCTTC.

This chain connects TRBV12-3 or TRBV12-4 to TRBJ1-5; D is unclear. V was cut by 1 base and J by 5 bases, with 6 bases left in between. The CDR3 contains 13 residues. The CDR3 DNA is TGTGCCAGCAGTTTAGGGGTCCATCAGCCCCAGCATTTT. It yields the protein CASSLGVHQPQHF.

In nucleotides, the CDR3 is TGTGCCACCCCGACAGGGGTTAGCGAAAAACTGTTTTTT. Its protein product is CATPTGVSEKLFF. The chain recombines TRBV2 with TRBJ1-4, with 8 bases that match TRBD1. Germline-derived CDR1 and CDR2 are SNHLY and FYNNEI. V trimming: 10 bases; J trimming: 8 bases; junction bases outside the gene matches: 9. The CDR3 runs to 13 residues.